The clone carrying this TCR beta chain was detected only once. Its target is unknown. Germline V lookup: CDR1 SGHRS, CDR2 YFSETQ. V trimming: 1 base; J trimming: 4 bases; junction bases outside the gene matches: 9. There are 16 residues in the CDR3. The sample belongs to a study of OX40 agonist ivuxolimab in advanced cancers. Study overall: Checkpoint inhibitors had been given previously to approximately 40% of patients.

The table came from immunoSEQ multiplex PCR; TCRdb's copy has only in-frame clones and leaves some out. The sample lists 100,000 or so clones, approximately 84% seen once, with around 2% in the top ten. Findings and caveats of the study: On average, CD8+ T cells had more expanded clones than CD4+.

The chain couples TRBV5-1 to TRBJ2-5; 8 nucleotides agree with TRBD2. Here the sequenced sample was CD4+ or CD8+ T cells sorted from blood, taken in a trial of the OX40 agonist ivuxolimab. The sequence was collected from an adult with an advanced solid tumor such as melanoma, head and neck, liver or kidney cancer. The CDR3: CASSLKGSGMGETQYF. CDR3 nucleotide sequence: TGCGCCAGCAGCTTGAAGGGTAGCGGGATGGGAGAGACCCAGTACTTC.